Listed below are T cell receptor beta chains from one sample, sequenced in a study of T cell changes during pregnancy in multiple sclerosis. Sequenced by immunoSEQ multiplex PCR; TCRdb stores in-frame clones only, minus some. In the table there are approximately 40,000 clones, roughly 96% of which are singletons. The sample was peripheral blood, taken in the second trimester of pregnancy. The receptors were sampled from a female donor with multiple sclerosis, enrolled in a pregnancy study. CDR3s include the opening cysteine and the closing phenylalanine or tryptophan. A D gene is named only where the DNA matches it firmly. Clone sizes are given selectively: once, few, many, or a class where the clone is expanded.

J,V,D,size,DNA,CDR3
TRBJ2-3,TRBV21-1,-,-,TGTGCCAGCAGCCACACCGGGACAGGGGCAAACACAGATACGCAGTATTTT,CASSHTGTGANTDTQYF
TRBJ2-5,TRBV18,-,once,TGTGCCAGCTCACCTCCAAGGGGAAGTTCGGAGACCCAATACTTC,CASSPPRGSSETQYF
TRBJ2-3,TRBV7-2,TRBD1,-,TGTGCCAGCAGCTCCTACGCGGACAGGGTAACAGATACGCAGTATTTT,CASSSYADRVTDTQYF
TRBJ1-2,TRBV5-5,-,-,TGTGCCAGCAGCTACTGGACGGACGATCGACAGGGCTACACCTTC,CASSYWTDDRQGYTF
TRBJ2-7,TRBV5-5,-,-,TGTGCCAGCAGCTTTATACTATCCTCCTACGAGCAGTACTTC,CASSFILSSYEQYF
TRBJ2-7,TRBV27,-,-,TGTGCCAGCAGGGGCCCGAGGGGGTTGTACGAGCAGTACTTC,CASRGPRGLYEQYF
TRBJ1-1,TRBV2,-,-,TGTGCCAGCAGTGATCTCTTTCGGGGGAACACTGAAGCTTTCTTT,CASSDLFRGNTEAFF
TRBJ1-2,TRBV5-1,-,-,TGCGCCAGCAGCTTCGGCCTACAGACTACTGTAGACGGCTACACCTTC,CASSFGLQTTVDGYTF
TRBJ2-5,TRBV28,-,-,TGTGCCAGCAGTTCATCGGGACTCCCCCGGGAGACCCAGTACTTC,CASSSSGLPRETQYF
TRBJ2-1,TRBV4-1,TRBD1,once,TGCGCCAGCAGCCACTCAGGACAGGGGGGCATCAATGAGCAGTTCTTC,CASSHSGQGGINEQFF
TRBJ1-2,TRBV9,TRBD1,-,TGTGCCAGCAGCGTAGAGGGACAGTCCAGGTACACCTTC,CASSVEGQSRYTF
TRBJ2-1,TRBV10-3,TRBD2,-,TGTGCCATCACCAGGACTAGCGGTCACAATGAGCAGTTCTTC,CAITRTSGHNEQFF
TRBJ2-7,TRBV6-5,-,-,TGTGCCAGCAGCCGAAAGAAGCGTTCCTACGAGCAGTACTTC,CASSRKKRSYEQYF
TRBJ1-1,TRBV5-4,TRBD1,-,TGTGCCAGCAGCCGATTAGGACAGGGGCACGCTGAAGCTTTCTTT,CASSRLGQGHAEAFF
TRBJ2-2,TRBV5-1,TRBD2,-,TGCGCCAGCAGCCCACTAGCGGGGAACACCGGGGAGCTGTTTTTT,CASSPLAGNTGELFF
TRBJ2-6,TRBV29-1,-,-,TGCGCGGGCGGTGACCCCTCTGGGGCCAACGTCCTGACTTTC,CAGGDPSGANVLTF
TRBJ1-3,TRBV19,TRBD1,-,TGTGCCAGTAGTCAGCACAGGGGGCCGTCTGGAAACACCATATATTTT,CASSQHRGPSGNTIYF
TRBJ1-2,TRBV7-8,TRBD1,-,TGTGCCAGCAGCTTTTCGGGACAGGGGGCGCATGGCTACACCTTC,CASSFSGQGAHGYTF
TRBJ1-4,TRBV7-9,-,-,TGTGCCAGCAGCTTAGGTAGTGCTAATGAAAAACTGTTTTTT,CASSLGSANEKLFF
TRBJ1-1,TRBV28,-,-,TGTGCCAGCAGTCAAAGACAGCTTAACACTGAAGCTTTCTTT,CASSQRQLNTEAFF
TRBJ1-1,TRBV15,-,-,TGTGCCACCAGGTCCGGGACAACCAACACTGAAGCTTTCTTT,CATRSGTTNTEAFF
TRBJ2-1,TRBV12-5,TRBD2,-,TGTGCTAGTGGTTCATCAGCGGGGGGGCGTATTGAGCAGTTCTTC,CASGSSAGGRIEQFF
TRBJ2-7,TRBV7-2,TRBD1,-,TGTGCCAGCGGGACAGACCCCTACGAGCAGTACTTC,CASGTDPYEQYF
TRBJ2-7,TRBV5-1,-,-,TGCGCCAGCAGCTTAGGTCCGGGGGTCGCCTACGAGCAGTACTTC,CASSLGPGVAYEQYF